This T cell receptor beta chain derives from a study of blood T cell repertoires in COVID-19. Study as a whole: Italy, Spain and the United States were the sources of the convalescent and acute COVID-19 samples. T cells, B-cell-depleted T cells, or PBMCs supplied cDNA or gDNA.

The length of the CDR3 is 16 residues. Germline CDR1 MNHEY, CDR2 SMNVEV (reference sequence). Trimming took off 5 bases at V and 7 bases at J, with 23 bases between the two ends. Per the original methods: By means of reference gene primer amplification, nucleated cell counts were estimated. Some clones are missing from TCRdb's copy, which holds only in-frame ones; the method was immunoSEQ multiplex PCR. V, J and clone size derive from that table, while D and trimming were established from the DNA sequence. Among about 300,000 clones listed, 70% to 90% were seen once. The origin of this receptor is an older man with acute or convalescent COVID-19. Input material: peripheral blood. V usage is TRBV27 and J usage is TRBJ1-2; tentative D call: TRBD1 (6 bases). Written as DNA, the CDR3 is TGTGCCAGCAGTAAAACAGGGTCCGCCTTCTTTCTTGGCTACACCTTC. Protein sequence: CASSKTGSAFFLGYTF.